What follows is one T cell receptor beta chain and its context. Its cognate antigen is unknown. Each TCR transcript was tagged with a 10-nucleotide random UMI during 5'RACE. TCRdb re-analysed the 5' RACE reads in MiXCR, keeping a single row per CDR3 protein. The sample lists 60,000 to 80,000 distinct CDR3 sequences; approximately 4.6% were seen once. PBMCs numbering 2 million and stored at -80 C yielded the unsorted libraries. Per the germline V gene, CDR1 is LNHNV and CDR2 is YYDKDF (reference sequence). The CDR3 runs to 11 residues. V was pared by 8 bases and J by 3 bases, with 0 bases of the junction left unmatched. The data originate from a study of neurological immune-mediated disorders. On the study more broadly: The roughly 34 patients with multiple sclerosis comprised roughly 30 relapsing-remitting cases and 3 secondary progressive cases. The study's findings and limits: No CDR3 amino acid sequences recurred among expanded clones across subjects, suggesting private repertoires in all groups.

V and J are TRBV15 and TRBJ1-2, with 7 nucleotides matching TRBD1. The sequence came from a woman aged 45 to 65 with multiple sclerosis. Sequences were obtained from PBMCs. CDR3 sequence (DNA): TGTGCCACCGGACAGGACTATGGCTACACCTTC. This gives the protein CATGQDYGYTF.